Following are 12 T cell receptor beta chains from one sample sequenced in a study of regulatory T cells in long-lasting Graves disease. Described time point: newly diagnosed GD, antithyroid drugs for less than 3 months. PBMC RNA was the source of the TCR library. Relying on iRepertoire HTBI primers and Arm-PCR of CDR3 regions, the team built TCR beta libraries. TCRdb reprocessed the multiplex PCR reads with MiXCR, giving one entry per CDR3 protein. The sample has about 400,000 distinct CDR3 sequences, about 15% seen once. These sequences were also reported in another study, on T cells in Graves' hyperthyroidism and ophthalmopathy.

The sample was peripheral blood mononuclear cells (PBMCs), taken at new diagnosis, from a patient treated with antithyroid drugs. The source of these receptors is a woman aged 40 to 50 with Graves disease.

For this clonotype: Given a much more abundant clone one base away, this may be a read error. The CDR3: CATWGLAGDNEQFF. CDR3 DNA: TGTGCCACTTGGGGACTAGCGGGCGACAATGAGCAGTTCTTC. The rearrangement uses TRBV2 and TRBJ2-1, with 12 bases that match TRBD2. This CDR3 has 14 residues. Trimming cost V 10 bases and J 5 bases; bases outside gene matches: 6. CDR1 and CDR2 from the germline V gene are SNHLY and FYNNEI.

In regard to this clonotype: One end of the junction fails to match germline, which may point to a read error. The V and J genes are TRBV7-8 and TRBJ2-1; tentatively, D is TRBD1 (6 bases). This CDR3 has 13 amino acids. Germline values: CDR1 SGHVS, CDR2 FQNEAQ. The chain's CDR3 is CARSSGQSDEQFF. The CDR3 DNA is TGTGCCAGAAGCTCGGGACAATCGGACGAGCAGTTCTTC.

This clonotype showed up many times. The chain uses TRBV28 and TRBJ2-1; 15 nucleotides line up with TRBD2. The CDR3 is made up of 20 amino acids. Trimming at V came to 2 bases and at J to 0 bases, leaving 8 bases not matched to a gene. Germline loops: CDR1 MDHEN, CDR2 SYDVKM. The DNA of the CDR3 is TGTGCCAGCAGTTTAGGCCAGGGACTAGCGGGGGGAAGCTCCTACAATGAGCAGTTCTTC. Amino acids: CASSLGQGLAGGSSYNEQFF.

A few counts support this clonotype. The chain carries TRBV5-1 and TRBJ2-1; 7 nucleotides match TRBD1. Trimming took 0 bases from V and 5 from J; bases not matched to a gene: 5. The CDR3 is 15 amino acids. The germline V gene encodes CDR1 SGHRS and CDR2 YFSETQ. The CDR3 coding sequence is TGCGCCAGCAGCTTGGCCAGGGGGTATAACAATGAGCAGTTCTTC. As protein: CASSLARGYNNEQFF. The full variable domain, with the rest looked up from reference TRBV5-1 and TRBJ2-1, is KAGVTQTPRYLIKTRGQQVTLSCSPISGHRSVSWYQQTPGQGLQFLFEYFSETQRNKGNFPGRFSGRQFSNSRSEMNVSTLELGDSALYLCASSLARGYNNEQFFGPGTRLTVL.

This clonotype was counted at least ten times. The CDR3: CATSDFQGGEQFF. In nucleotides, the CDR3 is TGTGCCACCAGTGATTTCCAGGGTGGTGAGCAGTTCTTC. This chain connects TRBV24-1 to TRBJ2-1, with D possibly matching TRBD1 (5 bases). The CDR3 totals 13 residues. V was pared by 1 base and J by 9 bases, with 9 bases between. Germline V gene sequence: CDR1 KGHDR, CDR2 SFDVKD.

This clonotype was recorded a few times. V gene TRBV5-6 combines with J gene TRBJ2-6; D perhaps matches TRBD1 (5 bases). CDR1 and CDR2 (germline): SGHDT, YYEEEE. CDR3 size: 18 residues. Trimming took 4 bases from V and 0 from J, leaving 17 bases between them. The CDR3 DNA sequence: TGTGCCAGCAGCCCGAGCCAGGGCCCAAGCTCTGGGGCCAACGTCCTGACTTTC. It specifies CASSPSQGPSSGANVLTF.

In this sample, this clonotype turned up many times. The chain links TRBV28 to TRBJ1-2, with no clear D. Germline CDR1 is MDHEN and CDR2 is SYDVKM. This CDR3 comprises 16 residues. V shed 6 bases and J shed 4 bases, with 21 bases lying between them. Written as DNA, the CDR3 is TGTGCCAGCAGCCGATTGGCCGGACTCGCCCCCTATGGCTACACCTTC. Translated, it gives CASSRLAGLAPYGYTF.

This clonotype turned up a few times. The rearrangement uses TRBV29-1 and TRBJ1-4; D gene unclear. The CDR3 totals 13 residues. Trimming left V 7 bases short and J 7 bases short, with 16 bases between. Per the germline V gene, CDR1 is SQVTM and CDR2 is ANQGSEA. The DNA of the CDR3 is TGCAGCGCCGAGTCCGCCGGGCGTGAAAAACTGTTTTTT. Amino acids: CSAESAGREKLFF.

This clonotype was observed at least ten times. The chain is built from TRBV28 and TRBJ2-7; D remains unclear. Trimming took 2 bases from V and 0 from J, leaving 11 bases between them. Germline CDR1 MDHEN, CDR2 SYDVKM. The CDR3 is 15 amino acids. The DNA of the CDR3 is TGTGCCAGCAGTTTAGTTCGGCAGCCCTCCTACGAGCAGTACTTC. Its translation: CASSLVRQPSYEQYF.

This clonotype was counted ten times or more. The chain joins TRBV12-3 or TRBV12-4 to TRBJ2-1, with 10 bases identical to TRBD2. The CDR3 runs to 17 residues. With V trimmed by 6 bases and J by 1 base, 9 bases remained unmatched. The CDR3 protein is CASSFLTSGDSYNEQFF. In DNA form, the CDR3 reads TGTGCCAGCAGCTTTCTCACTAGCGGGGATTCCTACAATGAGCAGTTCTTC.

The chain couples TRBV28 to TRBJ2-6; TRBD1 matches at 9 bases. V lost 8 bases to trimming and J lost 4 bases; unmatched junction nucleotides: 6. The CDR3 covers 15 residues. Looked up from germline, CDR1 is MDHEN and CDR2 is SYDVKM. The CDR3 DNA follows: TGTGCCAGCGGGGGACAGGGAGCAGGGGCCAACGTCCTGACTTTC. It specifies CASGGQGAGANVLTF.

This clonotype has a count of ten or more. The rearrangement links TRBV2 to TRBJ2-2; 7 bases agree with TRBD1. The V segment lost 6 bases and the J segment 1 base; nucleotides outside the gene matches: 8. Per the germline V gene, CDR1 is SNHLY and CDR2 is FYNNEI. There are 16 residues in the CDR3. The CDR3 bases are TGTGCCAGCAGCGACACAGACAGGGTGAACACCGGGGAGCTGTTTTTT. It encodes CASSDTDRVNTGELFF.